The T cell receptor (beta chain) under discussion was sequenced for a study of siplizumab effects on memory and regulatory T cells. Comment on this clone: Its specificity is unknown.

Germline CDR1 reads DFQATT; CDR2 reads SNEGSKA (reference sequence). V lost 7 bases, J lost 1 base, and 7 bases lay in between. This CDR3 is 11 amino acids long. Regarding the study as a whole: Only a minority of proliferating CD4+ or CD8+ clones had an assignable naive or memory phenotype, with roughly 75-97% lacking one.

Repertoires were generated with immunoSEQ multiplex PCR, while TCRdb's copy carries only in-frame clones and drops some. The table records 85,000 or so clones, 85% to 95% of them present only once. The rearrangement joins TRBV20-1 to TRBJ1-2; D is ambiguous. The sequenced sample was CD8+ T cells sorted from blood. The origin of this receptor is a human donor in good health. The CDR3, as DNA: TGCAGTGGACCGTTTAACTATGGCTACACCTTC. Translated: CSGPFNYGYTF.